This section outlines one TCR beta chain sequence together with its context. Documented time point: persistent/refractory GD, antithyroid drugs over 5 years with positive TRAb. Making the TCR library involved RNA that had been extracted from PBMCs. This record belongs to a study of regulatory T cells in long-lasting Graves disease. Relying on iRepertoire HTBI primers and Arm-PCR of CDR3 regions, the team built TCR beta libraries. TCRdb used MiXCR to reprocess the multiplex PCR reads, holding one entry per CDR3 protein. Of 300,000 to 350,000 distinct CDR3 sequences in the sample, about 20% are singletons; the top ten hold around 30%. This CDR3 has 16 amino acids. Germline V gives CDR1 SGHRS, CDR2 YFSETQ. Deletions cut 4 bases from V and 7 bases from J, with 24 bases between.

The clonotype originates from a female donor with Graves disease. The specimen comprised peripheral blood mononuclear cells (PBMCs), sampled when the disease was refractory, from a patient treated with antithyroid drugs. The J gene is TRBJ2-7, the V gene TRBV5-1; D possibly uses TRBD1 or TRBD2 (6 bases each). Here the CDR3 DNA reads TGCGCCAGCAGCCCCCAAGGGGCACTCGGGGGCCTTGAGCAGTACTTC. Translation gives CASSPQGALGGLEQYF.